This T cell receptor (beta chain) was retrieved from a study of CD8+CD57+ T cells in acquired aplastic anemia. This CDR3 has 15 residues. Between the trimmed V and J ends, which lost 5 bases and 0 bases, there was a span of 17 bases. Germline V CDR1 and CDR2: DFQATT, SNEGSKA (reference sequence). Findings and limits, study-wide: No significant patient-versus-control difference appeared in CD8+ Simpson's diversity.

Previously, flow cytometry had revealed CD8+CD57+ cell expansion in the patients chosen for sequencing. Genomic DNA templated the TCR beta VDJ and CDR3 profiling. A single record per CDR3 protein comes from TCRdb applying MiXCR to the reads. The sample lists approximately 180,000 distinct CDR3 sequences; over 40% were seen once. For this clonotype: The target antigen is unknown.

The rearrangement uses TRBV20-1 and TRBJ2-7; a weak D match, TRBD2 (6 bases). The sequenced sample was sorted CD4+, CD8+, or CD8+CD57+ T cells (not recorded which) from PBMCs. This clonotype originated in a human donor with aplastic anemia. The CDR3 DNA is TGCAGTGCTCTCCGCAGGCGGGGCAGCTCCTACGAGCAGTACTTC. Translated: CSALRRRGSSYEQYF.